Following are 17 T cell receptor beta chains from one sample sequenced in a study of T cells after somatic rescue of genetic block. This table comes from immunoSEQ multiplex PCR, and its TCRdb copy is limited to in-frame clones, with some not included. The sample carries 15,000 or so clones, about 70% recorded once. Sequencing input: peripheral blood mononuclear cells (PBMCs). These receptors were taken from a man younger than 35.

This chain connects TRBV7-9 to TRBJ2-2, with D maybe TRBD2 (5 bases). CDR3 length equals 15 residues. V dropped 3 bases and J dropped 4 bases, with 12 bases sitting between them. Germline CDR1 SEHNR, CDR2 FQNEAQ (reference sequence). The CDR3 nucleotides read TGTGCCAGCAGCTTCGAGGGCCTCCCCACCGGGGAGCTGTTTTTT. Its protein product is CASSFEGLPTGELFF.

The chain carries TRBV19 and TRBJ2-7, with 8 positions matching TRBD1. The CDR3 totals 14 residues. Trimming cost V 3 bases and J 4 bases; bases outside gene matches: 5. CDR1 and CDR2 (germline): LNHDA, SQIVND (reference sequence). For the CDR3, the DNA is TGTGCCAGTAGTATCCCAGGGGGCGGTTACGAGCAGTACTTC. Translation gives CASSIPGGGYEQYF.

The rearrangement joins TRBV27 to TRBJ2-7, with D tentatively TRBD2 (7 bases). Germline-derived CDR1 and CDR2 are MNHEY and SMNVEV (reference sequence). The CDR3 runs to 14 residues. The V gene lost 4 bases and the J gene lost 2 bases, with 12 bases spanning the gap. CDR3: CASSYGGLPYEQYF. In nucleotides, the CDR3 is TGTGCCAGCAGTTACGGGGGGCTTCCCTACGAGCAGTACTTC.

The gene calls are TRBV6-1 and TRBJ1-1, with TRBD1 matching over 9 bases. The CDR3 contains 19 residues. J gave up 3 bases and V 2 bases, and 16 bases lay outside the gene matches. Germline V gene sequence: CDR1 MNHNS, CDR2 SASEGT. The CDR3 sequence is CASSEPFPGQGSGYTEAFF. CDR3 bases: TGTGCCAGCAGTGAACCCTTCCCGGGACAGGGATCGGGTTACACTGAAGCTTTCTTT.

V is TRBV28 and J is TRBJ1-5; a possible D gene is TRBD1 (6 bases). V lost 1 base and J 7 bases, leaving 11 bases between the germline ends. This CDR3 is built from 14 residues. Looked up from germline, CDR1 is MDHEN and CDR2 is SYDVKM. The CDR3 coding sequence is TGTGCCAGCAGTTTATACGCAGGGGTCCAGCCCCAGCATTTT. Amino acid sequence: CASSLYAGVQPQHF. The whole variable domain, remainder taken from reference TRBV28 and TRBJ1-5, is DVKVTQSSRYLVKRTGEKVFLECVQDMDHENMFWYRQDPGLGLRLIYFSYDVKMKEKGDIPEGYSVSREKKERFSLILESASTNQTSMYLCASSLYAGVQPQHFGDGTRLSIL.

The chain's CDR3 is CASSSDERGYNEQFF. The DNA of the CDR3 is TGTGCCAGCAGCTCCGATGAGCGGGGGTACAATGAGCAGTTCTTC. This rearrangement joins TRBV7-6 to TRBJ2-1; 8 bases are a match to TRBD2. CDR3 size: 15 residues. With V trimmed by 4 bases and J by 4 bases, 6 bases remained unmatched. The germline V gene encodes CDR1 SGHVS and CDR2 FNYEAQ.

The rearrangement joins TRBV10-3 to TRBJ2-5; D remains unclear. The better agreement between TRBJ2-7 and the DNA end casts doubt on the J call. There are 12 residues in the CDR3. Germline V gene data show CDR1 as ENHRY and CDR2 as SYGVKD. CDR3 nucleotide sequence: TGTGCCATCAGTGAGTCGCGGTACGAGCAGTACTTC. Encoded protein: CAISESRYEQYF.

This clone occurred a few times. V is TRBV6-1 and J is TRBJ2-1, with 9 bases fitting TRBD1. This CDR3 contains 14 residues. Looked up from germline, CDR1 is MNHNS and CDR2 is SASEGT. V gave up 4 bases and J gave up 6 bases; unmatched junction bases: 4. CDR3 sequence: CASSGQGVSNEQFF. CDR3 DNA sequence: TGTGCCAGCAGTGGACAGGGGGTCAGCAATGAGCAGTTCTTC.

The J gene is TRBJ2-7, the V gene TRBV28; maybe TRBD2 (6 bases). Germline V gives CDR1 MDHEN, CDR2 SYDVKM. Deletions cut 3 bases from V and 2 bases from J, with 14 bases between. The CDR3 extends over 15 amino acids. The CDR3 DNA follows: TGTGCCAGCAGTTTGGGGACTCTGCTCCCCTACGAGCAGTACTTC. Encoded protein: CASSLGTLLPYEQYF.

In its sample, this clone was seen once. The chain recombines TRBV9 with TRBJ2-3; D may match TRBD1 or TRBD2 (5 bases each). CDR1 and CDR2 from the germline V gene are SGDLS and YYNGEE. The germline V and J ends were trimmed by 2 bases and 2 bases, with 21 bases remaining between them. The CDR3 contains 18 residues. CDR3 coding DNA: TGTGCCAGCAGCGTCGGTTCCGGACTGGTGGGGGTCACAGATACGCAGTATTTT. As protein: CASSVGSGLVGVTDTQYF.

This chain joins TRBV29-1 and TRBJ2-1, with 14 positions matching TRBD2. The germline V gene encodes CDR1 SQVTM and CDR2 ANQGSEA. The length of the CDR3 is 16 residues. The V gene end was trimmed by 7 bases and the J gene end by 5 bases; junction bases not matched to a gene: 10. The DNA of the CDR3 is TGCAGCGCCCGACTAGCGGGAGGGGGGGACCACAATGAGCAGTTCTTC. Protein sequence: CSARLAGGGDHNEQFF.

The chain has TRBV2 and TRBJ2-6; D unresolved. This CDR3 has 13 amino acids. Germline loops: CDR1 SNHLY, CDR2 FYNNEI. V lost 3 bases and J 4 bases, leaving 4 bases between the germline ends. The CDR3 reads CASSDTGANVLTF. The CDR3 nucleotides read TGTGCCAGCAGTGATACCGGGGCCAACGTCCTGACTTTC.

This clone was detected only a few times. Here the CDR3 reads CASSAHSLGEKLFF. CDR3 sequence (DNA): TGTGCCAGCAGCGCTCATTCGTTGGGGGAAAAACTGTTTTTT. This chain links TRBV9 with TRBJ1-4; D gene uncertain. V was trimmed by 3 bases and J by 8 bases, leaving 14 bases between them. Looked up from germline, CDR1 is SGDLS and CDR2 is YYNGEE. The CDR3 is 14 residues long.

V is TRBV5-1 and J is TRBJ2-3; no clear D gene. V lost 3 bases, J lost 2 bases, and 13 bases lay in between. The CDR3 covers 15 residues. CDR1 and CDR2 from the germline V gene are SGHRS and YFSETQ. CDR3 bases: TGCGCCAGCAGCTCCTTTAAGACGGACACAGATACGCAGTATTTT. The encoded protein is CASSSFKTDTDTQYF.

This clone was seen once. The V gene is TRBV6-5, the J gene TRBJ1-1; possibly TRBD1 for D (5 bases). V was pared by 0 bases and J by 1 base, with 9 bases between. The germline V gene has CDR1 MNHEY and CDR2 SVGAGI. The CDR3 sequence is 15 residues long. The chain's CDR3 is CASSYSRVGNTEAFF. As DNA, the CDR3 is TGTGCCAGCAGTTACTCCAGGGTAGGGAACACTGAAGCTTTCTTT.

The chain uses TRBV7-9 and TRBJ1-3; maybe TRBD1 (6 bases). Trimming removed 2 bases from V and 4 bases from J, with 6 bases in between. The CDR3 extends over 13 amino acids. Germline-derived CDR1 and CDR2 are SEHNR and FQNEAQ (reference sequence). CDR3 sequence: CASSLRGGNTIYF. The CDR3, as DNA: TGTGCCAGCAGCTTAAGGGGGGGAAACACCATATATTTT.

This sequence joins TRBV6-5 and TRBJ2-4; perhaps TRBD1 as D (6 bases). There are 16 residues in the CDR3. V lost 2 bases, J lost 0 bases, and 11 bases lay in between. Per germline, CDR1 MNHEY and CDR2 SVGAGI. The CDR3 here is CASSYRTEGAKNIQYF. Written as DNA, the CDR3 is TGTGCCAGCAGTTACAGGACAGAAGGAGCCAAAAACATTCAGTACTTC.